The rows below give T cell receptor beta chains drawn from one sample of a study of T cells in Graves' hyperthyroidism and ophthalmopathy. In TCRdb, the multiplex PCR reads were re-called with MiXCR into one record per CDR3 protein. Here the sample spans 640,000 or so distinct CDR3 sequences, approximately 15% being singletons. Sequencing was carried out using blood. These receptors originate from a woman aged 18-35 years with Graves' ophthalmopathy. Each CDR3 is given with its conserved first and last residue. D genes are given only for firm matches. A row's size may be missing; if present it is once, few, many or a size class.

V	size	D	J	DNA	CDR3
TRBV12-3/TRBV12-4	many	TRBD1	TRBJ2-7	TGTGCCAGCAGTTTCGACCGGACAGGGGGCTCCGAGCAGTACTTC	CASSFDRTGGSEQYF
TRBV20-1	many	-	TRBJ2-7	TGCAGTGCTAGAGACCCCTATTGGGACCACTACGAGCAGTACTTC	CSARDPYWDHYEQYF
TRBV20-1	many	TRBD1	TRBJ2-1	TGCAGTGCTAGACCGCCCGGGACAGGGGGCAATGAGCAGTTCTTC	CSARPPGTGGNEQFF
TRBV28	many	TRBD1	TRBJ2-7	TGTGCCAGCACTATACCCGGGACAGGGGGCAGCTACGAGCAGTACTTC	CASTIPGTGGSYEQYF
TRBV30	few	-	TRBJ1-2	TGTGCCTGGAGTGTGACAGTTGGGGGCTACACCTTC	CAWSVTVGGYTF
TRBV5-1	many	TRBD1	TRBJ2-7	TGCGCCAGCAGCTCCGCCCGAGACAGGGTTACCTACGAGCAGTACTTC	CASSSARDRVTYEQYF
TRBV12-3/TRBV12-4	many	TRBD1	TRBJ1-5	TGTGCCAGCAGTCGACAGGGGAGTCAGCCCCAGCATTTT	CASSRQGSQPQHF
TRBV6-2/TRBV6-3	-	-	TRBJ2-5	TGTGCCAGCAGTTACGAATCGACCTACTTC	CASSYESTYF
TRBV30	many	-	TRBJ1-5	TGTGCCTGGAGTGACAGGATCAATCAGCCCCAGCATTTT	CAWSDRINQPQHF
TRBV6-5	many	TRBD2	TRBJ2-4	TGTGCCAGCAGTTACTCAATGGGAGGGAGGAAAAACATTCAGTACTTC	CASSYSMGGRKNIQYF
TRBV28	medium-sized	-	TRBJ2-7	TGTGCCAGCAGTTTCAAAGCCTTTCGACAGCAACCTTCCTACGAGCAGTACTTC	CASSFKAFRQQPSYEQYF
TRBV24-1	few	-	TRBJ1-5	TGTGCCACCAGTCCCAGATCGACCGGGATAAGGACTCAGCCCCAGCATTTT	CATSPRSTGIRTQPQHF
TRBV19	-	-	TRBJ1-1	TGTGCCACCCGTGGGGCAGGGGATGCAGCTTTCTTT	CATRGAGDAAFF
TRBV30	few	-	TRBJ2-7	TGTGCCTCATCACAGACCCCAGGGGAGCAGTACTTC	CASSQTPGEQYF
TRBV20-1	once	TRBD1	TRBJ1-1	TGCAGTGCTACGAACCGTCCCGGGACAGGGGCCCTCGAAGCTTTCTTT	CSATNRPGTGALEAFF
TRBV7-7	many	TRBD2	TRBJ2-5	TGTGCTAGCAGCCCCAGCGGGAGATTTGGGGAGACCCAGTACTTC	CASSPSGRFGETQYF
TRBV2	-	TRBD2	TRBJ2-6	TGTGCCAGCAATGGGAGGGCAGGCCCTGGGGCCAACGTCCTGACTTTC	CASNGRAGPGANVLTF
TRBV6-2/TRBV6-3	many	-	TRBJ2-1	TGTGCCAGCAGTTACAGGGCAGGGGCTCGGAATGAGCAGTTCTTC	CASSYRAGARNEQFF
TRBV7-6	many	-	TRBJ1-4	TGTGCCAGCAGCTTAACCCCAGGGAGCAAGGGTGAAAAACTGTTTTTT	CASSLTPGSKGEKLFF
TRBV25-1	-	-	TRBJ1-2	TGTGCCAGCAGGCAACAGGGCTATGGCTACACCTTC	CASRQQGYGYTF
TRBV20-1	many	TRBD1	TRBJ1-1	TGCAGTGCTTTGACAGGGGGCTCGGTCACTGAAGCTTTCTTT	CSALTGGSVTEAFF
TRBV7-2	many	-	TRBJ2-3	TGTGCCAGCAGCAACAGGGATACGCAGTATTTT	CASSNRDTQYF
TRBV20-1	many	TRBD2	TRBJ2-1	TGCAGTGCTAGAGTGGGAGCGGGAAACAATGAGCAGTTCTTC	CSARVGAGNNEQFF
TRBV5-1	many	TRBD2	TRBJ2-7	TGCGCCAGCAGCTCGCGGACTAGCGGGAGGAGCTCCTACGAGCAGTACTTC	CASSSRTSGRSSYEQYF
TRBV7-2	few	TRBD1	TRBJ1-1	TGTGCCAGCAGCCTCTGGGACAGGGAGGCCGCTGAAGCTTTCTTT	CASSLWDREAAEAFF
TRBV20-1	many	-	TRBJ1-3	TGCAGTGCTAGAGAGCGAGAGCGGAGCTCTGGAAACACCATATATTTT	CSARERERSSGNTIYF
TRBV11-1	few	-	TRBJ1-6	TGCGCCAGCAGACAAACAGGGACAAATTCACCCCTCCACTTT	CASRQTGTNSPLHF
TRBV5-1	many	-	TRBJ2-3	TGCGCCAGCAGCTTGCCGATGAGCGGAGATACGCAGTATTTT	CASSLPMSGDTQYF
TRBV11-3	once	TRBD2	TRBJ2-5	TGTGCCAGCAGCTTAGCCGTAGCGGGAGGACAAGAGACCCAGTACTTC	CASSLAVAGGQETQYF
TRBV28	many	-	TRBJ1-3	TGTGCCAGCGGAACATACTCTGGAAACACCATATATTTT	CASGTYSGNTIYF
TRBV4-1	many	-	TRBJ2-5	TGCGCCAGCAGCCAAGTGGACGGTGAGGCCCAGTACTTC	CASSQVDGEAQYF
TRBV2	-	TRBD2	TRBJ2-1	TGTGCCAGCAGTGCCCGGACTAGCGGCCAGAATGAGCAGTTCTTC	CASSARTSGQNEQFF
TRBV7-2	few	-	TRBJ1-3	TGTGCCAGCAATTACGACGGGGGGCGCTCTGGAAACACCATATATTTT	CASNYDGGRSGNTIYF
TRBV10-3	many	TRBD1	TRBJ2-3	TGTGCCATCAGTTTCGGACAGGGGGGACAAGATACGCAGTATTTT	CAISFGQGGQDTQYF
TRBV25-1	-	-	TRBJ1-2	TGTGCCAGCGCTGACAGCCTCTATGGCTACACCTTC	CASADSLYGYTF
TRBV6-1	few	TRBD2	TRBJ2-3	TGTGCCAGCGCGAACAGCGGGGCAGATACGCAGTATTTT	CASANSGADTQYF
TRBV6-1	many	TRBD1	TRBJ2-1	TGTGCCAGCAGTGACAAGACAGGGCCCCTCAATGAGCAGTTCTTC	CASSDKTGPLNEQFF
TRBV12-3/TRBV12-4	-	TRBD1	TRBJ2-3	TGTGCCAGCAGGACCGACAGGGCACTGGGCACAGATACGCAGTATTTT	CASRTDRALGTDTQYF
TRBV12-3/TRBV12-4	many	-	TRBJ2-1	TGTGCCAGCAGTCCACCACAGGGAAGTTCGCACAATGAGCAGTTCTTC	CASSPPQGSSHNEQFF
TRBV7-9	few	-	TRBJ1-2	TGTGCCAGCAGCCGGACACCCCACTATGGCTACACCTTC	CASSRTPHYGYTF